Below, 19 T cell receptor beta chains from the same sample are listed, as sequenced in a study of T cells in Graves' hyperthyroidism and ophthalmopathy. TCR beta CDR3 sequences were amplified from RNA transcripts. The TCR CDR3 was amplified in a first-round RT-PCR using the HTBI primer set. Using its own MiXCR run on the multiplex PCR reads, TCRdb lists one record per CDR3 protein. The table lists some 760,000 distinct CDR3 sequences, 14% of them singletons. What was sequenced was blood. The receptors shown here come from a woman aged 18-30 years with Graves' hyperthyroidism.

This clonotype was counted at least ten times. The CDR3 bases are TGTGCCAGCACCTTGCGGTGGAGTCCCTTGGATCAGTACTTC. It yields the protein CASTLRWSPLDQYF. The V gene is TRBV27, the J gene TRBJ2-7, with D unresolved. V was shortened by 7 bases and J by 10 bases, with 23 bases between the two germline ends. Germline V gives CDR1 MNHEY, CDR2 SMNVEV (reference sequence). The CDR3 sequence is 14 residues long.

This chain connects TRBV20-1 to TRBJ2-7; D assignment may be TRBD1 or TRBD2 (5 bases each). The V and J ends lost 4 bases and 4 bases respectively, with 14 bases between them. CDR1 is DFQATT and CDR2 is SNEGSKA in the germline V gene (reference sequence). The CDR3 covers 13 residues. CDR3 in amino acids: CSAKLGVGYEQYF. CDR3 nucleotides: TGCAGTGCTAAGCTGGGGGTCGGGTACGAGCAGTACTTC.

The rearrangement links TRBV6-2 or TRBV6-3 to TRBJ2-1; D uncertain. CDR3 length: 15 residues. The germline V and J ends were trimmed by 10 bases and 6 bases, with 22 bases remaining between them. Germline values: CDR1 MNHEY, CDR2 SVGEGT. CDR3 sequence: CATSPDAQAFNEQFF. DNA of the CDR3: TGTGCCACCTCGCCCGACGCTCAAGCCTTCAATGAGCAGTTCTTC.

Only a few counts were recorded for this clonotype. This chain joins TRBV6-1 and TRBJ1-5; D is undetermined. Trimming removed 5 bases at V and 0 bases at J, with 17 bases between. This CDR3 is built from 17 residues. The germline CDR1 and CDR2 sequences are MNHNS and SASEGT. The CDR3 reads CASSSTPAGYSNQPQHF. CDR3 bases: TGTGCCAGCAGTTCTACCCCCGCGGGGTATAGCAATCAGCCCCAGCATTTT.

This clonotype was detected ten times or more. This sequence joins TRBV11-3 and TRBJ2-3; 8 bases match TRBD2. Trimming took 5 bases from V and 4 from J; bases not matched to a gene: 11. This CDR3 spans 16 amino acids. Germline V gene data show CDR1 as SGHNT and CDR2 as YENEEA. Written as DNA, the CDR3 is TGTGCCAGCAGCCCTATTGGGGGGACTAGACCAGATACGCAGTATTTT. Encoded protein: CASSPIGGTRPDTQYF.

Comment on this clonotype: Since a much larger clone is just one base distant, this may be a read error. V and J are TRBV7-9 and TRBJ1-1; D not certain. CDR1 and CDR2 from the germline V gene are SEHNR and FQNEAQ (reference sequence). This CDR3 has 13 amino acids. This CDR3 is CTSSSMLNTEAFF. CDR3 nucleotide sequence: TGTACCAGCAGCTCTATGTTGAACACTGAAGCTTTCTTT. Complete variable domain (other parts from reference TRBV7-9 and TRBJ1-1): DTGVSQNPRHKITKRGQNVTFRCDPISEHNRLYWYRQTLGQGPEFLTYFQNEAQLEKSRLLSDRFSAERPKGSFSTLEIQRTEQGDSAMYLCTSSSMLNTEAFFGQGTRLTVV.

The chain uses TRBV29-1 and TRBJ1-1, with no clear D. Trimming shortened V by 7 bases and J by 1 base, and 13 bases separated the two germline ends. Germline-derived CDR1 and CDR2 are SQVTM and ANQGSEA. The CDR3 contains 13 residues. CDR3 coding DNA: TGCAGCGCTCAAATGAGATGGAACACTGAAGCTTTCTTT. Translating gives CSAQMRWNTEAFF.

This chain uses TRBV28 with TRBJ2-7; D tentatively fits TRBD1 or TRBD2 (5 bases each). The CDR3 is 14 amino acids. CDR1 and CDR2 from the germline V gene are MDHEN and SYDVKM. Trimming removed 3 bases from V and 4 bases from J, with 13 bases in between. In DNA, the CDR3 is TGTGCCAGCAGTTTCGTTTTCAGGGAGTACGAGCAGTACTTC. It codes for CASSFVFREYEQYF.

V usage is TRBV7-3 and J usage is TRBJ2-3, with 11 bases aligning to TRBD2. CDR1 and CDR2 from the germline V gene are SGHTA and FQGTGA. V gave up 5 bases and J gave up 11 bases; unmatched junction bases: 12. There are 15 residues in the CDR3. The CDR3 region is CASSPGLAARGGQYF. For the CDR3, the DNA is TGTGCCAGCAGCCCGGGACTAGCGGCCCGGGGGGGGCAGTATTTT.

V usage is TRBV4-1 and J usage is TRBJ1-2, with D unclear. CDR1 is MGHRA, CDR2 YSYEKL, per germline. The CDR3 contains 14 residues. V gave up 1 base and J gave up 4 bases, with 10 bases separating them. The CDR3 reads CASSQARGFYGYTF. The CDR3 coding sequence is TGCGCCAGCAGCCAAGCCCGAGGGTTCTATGGCTACACCTTC.

In its sample, this clonotype was seen many times. V usage is TRBV28 and J usage is TRBJ2-5, with 9 bases identical to TRBD1. This CDR3 is built from 15 residues. CDR1 is MDHEN and CDR2 is SYDVKM in the germline V gene. The V segment lost 3 bases and the J segment 5 bases; nucleotides outside the gene matches: 7. This CDR3 reads CASSFQTGGGETQYF. In DNA, the CDR3 is TGTGCCAGCAGTTTCCAAACAGGGGGCGGTGAGACCCAGTACTTC.

This clonotype was observed a few times. This sequence joins TRBV9 and TRBJ2-3, with D possibly TRBD2 on 5 matching bases. The germline V gene encodes CDR1 SGDLS and CDR2 YYNGEE. The CDR3 is made up of 15 amino acids. Trimming removed 4 bases at V and 4 bases at J, with 16 bases between. The CDR3: CASSHTRDRPDTQYF. The CDR3 DNA follows: TGTGCCAGCAGCCACACACGGGATAGGCCAGATACGCAGTATTTT.

The chain has TRBV5-1 and TRBJ2-5; TRBD2 matches at 13 bases. The V segment lost 2 bases and the J segment 5 bases; nucleotides outside the gene matches: 9. CDR1 is SGHRS, CDR2 YFSETQ, per germline. This CDR3 region has 17 residues. The CDR3 is CASSFAGTSGIGETQYF. CDR3 DNA: TGCGCCAGCAGCTTTGCCGGGACTAGCGGGATCGGTGAGACCCAGTACTTC.

This clonotype was counted at least ten times. The chain recombines TRBV6-1 with TRBJ2-1; tentative D call: TRBD2 (6 bases). Germline CDR1 reads MNHNS; CDR2 reads SASEGT. V shed 0 bases and J shed 7 bases, with 10 bases lying between them. The CDR3 covers 14 residues. The CDR3 sequence is CASSEAAAGNEQFF. CDR3 bases: TGTGCCAGCAGTGAAGCAGCCGCGGGGAATGAGCAGTTCTTC.

The V and J genes are TRBV7-9 and TRBJ2-3; TRBD2 might be the D (5 bases). In germline, CDR1 is SEHNR, CDR2 FQNEAQ (reference sequence). V lost 6 bases and J 4 bases, leaving 11 bases between the germline ends. This CDR3 contains 13 residues. CDR3 region: CASRGGGPDTQYF. The CDR3 bases are TGTGCCAGCAGGGGCGGAGGCCCAGATACGCAGTATTTT.

V is TRBV7-2 and J is TRBJ2-1, with D perhaps matching TRBD2 (6 bases). The CDR3 contains 18 residues. Per germline, CDR1 SGHTA and CDR2 FQGNSA. Trimming took off 4 bases at V and 8 bases at J, with 27 bases between the two ends. The CDR3 coding sequence is TGTGCCAGCAGCTCGGGCAAGAAAAGGTGGAGGGCCGCCGATGAGCAGTTCTTC. This gives the protein CASSSGKKRWRAADEQFF.

This clonotype was detected only a few times. V usage is TRBV7-2 and J usage is TRBJ2-3, with 7 positions matching TRBD1. V shed 1 base, J shed 2 bases, and the junction held 3 bases outside the gene matches. The CDR3 is 15 residues long. From germline, CDR1 is SGHTA and CDR2 FQGNSA. CDR3 residues: CASSLVGQLTDTQYF. CDR3 bases: TGTGCCAGCAGCTTAGTGGGACAGCTCACAGATACGCAGTATTTT. Filled out from reference TRBV7-2 and TRBJ2-3, the complete variable domain reads GAGVSQSPSNKVTEKGKDVELRCDPISGHTALYWYRQSLGQGLEFLIYFQGNSAPDKSGLPSDRFSAERTGGSVSTLTIQRTQQEDSAVYLCASSLVGQLTDTQYFGPGTRLTVL.

This chain uses TRBV6-2 or TRBV6-3 with TRBJ2-1; D is unresolved. V shed 0 bases and J shed 7 bases, with 22 bases lying between them. The CDR3 consists of 18 residues. Per the germline V gene, CDR1 is MNHEY and CDR2 is SVGEGT. CDR3 protein: CASSYSVGRASSKNEQFF. In DNA, the CDR3 is TGTGCCAGCAGTTACTCGGTGGGTAGGGCTTCGTCTAAGAATGAGCAGTTCTTC.

The rearrangement uses TRBV19 and TRBJ2-7; the D gene could be TRBD1 or TRBD2 (5 bases each). Germline CDR1 LNHDA, CDR2 SQIVND (reference sequence). CDR3 length: 15 residues. V dropped 3 bases and J dropped 4 bases, with 16 bases sitting between them. CDR3 sequence: CASSITDRGGYEQYF. CDR3 sequence (DNA): TGTGCCAGTAGTATTACTGACAGAGGAGGTTACGAGCAGTACTTC.